This T cell receptor beta chain was recovered during a study of graft-versus-host responses after intestinal transplantation. V was cut by 3 bases and J by 1 base, with 7 bases left in between. Germline V gene data show CDR1 as MNHEY and CDR2 as SMNVEV (reference sequence). This CDR3 contains 14 residues. Study-wide points: Association was observed between peak circulating GvH clone levels and early post-transplant HvG declines. GvH clones were identified in recipient marrow, with some first appearing in ileum or blood.

Sequencing was performed with immunoSEQ multiplex PCR; in TCRdb, only in-frame clones are kept and a portion is missing. Seen here are under 45,000 clones, more than 80% observed once, and the top ten hold about 3.6%. For this clone: As yet, its antigen is unknown.

The sequences come from PBMCs, collected 700 to 850 days after intestinal transplantation. The clonotype originates from a human patient who received an intestinal transplant, so some T cells may come from the graft donor. The gene calls are TRBV27 and TRBJ1-5, with a possible D match to TRBD1 (5 bases). Here the CDR3 reads CASSLGDSNQPQHF. CDR3 sequence (DNA): TGTGCCAGCAGTTTGGGGGACAGCAATCAGCCCCAGCATTTT.